Included here is one TCR beta chain sequence, with context. Original methodology: Amplification of reference gene primers was used by the study to estimate nucleated cell counts. The repertoire was sequenced with immunoSEQ multiplex PCR; TCRdb's copy has only in-frame clones and lacks some. That table supplies the V and J calls and clone size; D and trimming were determined from the DNA. The data hold more than 65,000 clones, with about 91% observed a single time. The record originates from a study of blood T cell repertoires in COVID-19. On the study more broadly: Donors in the United States, Italy and Spain gave samples during acute or convalescent COVID-19. PBMCs, B-cell-depleted T cells, or T cells were the source of the cDNA or gDNA that made up the material.

Germline CDR1 reads SGHTA; CDR2 reads FQGNSA. Trimming pared 3 bases from V and 4 bases from J, leaving 3 bases between. The CDR3 loop spans 12 amino acids. Sample: peripheral blood. This clonotype was obtained from a woman between 45 and 60 years old with acute or convalescent COVID-19. The chain links TRBV7-2 to TRBJ1-4; no clear D gene. CDR3 DNA: TGTGCCAGCAGCTTTAATAATGAAAAACTGTTTTTT. This translates into CASSFNNEKLFF. The variable domain in full, with the rest retrieved from reference TRBV7-2 and TRBJ1-4, is GAGVSQSPSNKVTEKGKDVELRCDPISGHTALYWYRQSLGQGLEFLIYFQGNSAPDKSGLPSDRFSAERTGGSVSTLTIQRTQQEDSAVYLCASSFNNEKLFFGSGTQLSVL.